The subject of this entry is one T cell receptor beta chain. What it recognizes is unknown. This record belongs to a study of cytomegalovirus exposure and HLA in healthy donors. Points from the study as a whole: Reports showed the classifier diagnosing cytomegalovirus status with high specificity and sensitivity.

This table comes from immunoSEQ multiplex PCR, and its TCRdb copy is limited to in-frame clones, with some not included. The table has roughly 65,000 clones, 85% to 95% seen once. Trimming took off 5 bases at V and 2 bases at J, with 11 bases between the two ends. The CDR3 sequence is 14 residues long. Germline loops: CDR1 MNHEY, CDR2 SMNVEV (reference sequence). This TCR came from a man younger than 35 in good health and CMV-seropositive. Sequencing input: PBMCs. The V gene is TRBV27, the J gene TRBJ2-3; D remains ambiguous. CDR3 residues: CASSKKTPTDTQYF. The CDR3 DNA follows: TGTGCCAGCAGTAAGAAGACACCCACAGATACGCAGTATTTT.